The sequence of this T cell receptor (beta chain) was determined in a study of CD8 T cells in Susac syndrome. Regarding this clonotype: Its antigen is still unknown.

It was with random hexamers that about 0.45 to 1 ug RNA was reverse transcribed. Amplification of TCR beta CDR3 spanned 54 Vbeta and 13 Jbeta via immunoSEQ multiplex PCR. In TCRdb, the immunoSEQ multiplex PCR reads were re-called with MiXCR into one record per CDR3 protein. Here the sample spans about 180,000 distinct CDR3 sequences, around 94% being singletons. Sequencing of TCR beta was performed on blood CD8+ and CD4+ T cells. CDR1 is SEHNR, CDR2 FQNEAQ, per germline (reference sequence). V lost 11 bases, J lost 7 bases, and 23 bases lay in between. This CDR3 comprises 14 residues. Study-wide results and caveats: Susac syndrome CD4+ T cell repertoires showed no clonal expansion.

Sequenced input: CD4+ T cells from PBMCs. The chain employs TRBV7-9 and TRBJ1-2, with TRBD1 as a possible D gene (5 bases). This clonotype originated in a human donor with Susac syndrome. In DNA, the CDR3 is TGTGCCCTTCCCCCCCAGGGCCCCCTCGGTGGCTACACCTTC. This encodes CALPPQGPLGGYTF.